This T cell receptor (beta chain) came from a study of T cells after yellow fever vaccination. This clonotype was found a few times. Its antigen is undetermined. Germline CDR1 LNHNV, CDR2 YYDKDF (reference sequence). With 4 bases removed from V and 0 bases from J, the gap between germline ends came to 14 bases. The CDR3 sequence is 16 residues long. Template-switching 5'RACE yielded the TCR cDNA; a universal primer site and UMIs were added in the process. TCRdb fed the 5' RACE reads into MiXCR, producing one record per CDR3 protein. The table records around 300,000 distinct CDR3 sequences, 10% to 15% of them present only once. Notes on the study in general: Most primary-vaccination clones recurred post-booster (around 95% CD4, over 70% CD8).

This chain connects TRBV15 to TRBJ2-3; D perhaps matches TRBD2 (5 bases). Sequencing was performed on CD4+ T cells sorted from PBMCs, taken 45 days after the yellow fever booster vaccination. The clonotype was recovered from a man aged 25-45 years who received the YFV17D yellow fever vaccine. DNA of the CDR3: TGTGCCACCAGCACCCTTTGGGCGGGTAGCACAGATACGCAGTATTTT. The encoded protein is CATSTLWAGSTDTQYF.